This T cell receptor (beta chain) was identified in a study of blood T cell repertoires in COVID-19. In the study overall: PBMCs, B-cell-depleted T cells, or T cells provided the cDNA or gDNA that made up the material.

Trimming removed 1 base from V and 4 bases from J, with 13 bases in between. CDR3 length: 15 residues. The germline V gene encodes CDR1 MDHEN and CDR2 SYDVKM. In the original analysis: For nucleated cells, counts were estimated from reference gene primer amplification. Measured with immunoSEQ multiplex PCR; TCRdb has only the in-frame clones, and not every one. D and trimming were read from the DNA, whereas the V and J calls and clone size are those reported in that table. The table records more than 150,000 clones, more than 70% of them present only once. Sequences were obtained from peripheral blood. This receptor was obtained from a man aged 18 to 30 with active or convalescent COVID-19. The gene calls are TRBV28 and TRBJ1-1, with TRBD1 as a possible D gene (5 bases). The CDR3 DNA is TGTGCCAGCAGTTTATTAAGGGGTCTAGGCACTGAAGCTTTCTTT. Translation gives CASSLLRGLGTEAFF.